This T cell receptor (beta chain) was captured by sequencing in a study of T-cell memory formation after mild COVID-19. Germline V gene data show CDR1 as LGHDT and CDR2 as YNNKEL (reference sequence). There are 18 residues in the CDR3. V dropped 0 bases and J dropped 4 bases, with 19 bases sitting between them. From the 5' RACE reads, TCRdb called clonotypes with MiXCR, one entry per CDR3 protein. Among about 400,000 distinct CDR3 sequences listed, about a sixth were seen once. The rearrangement joins TRBV3-1 to TRBJ1-3; weak D call: TRBD1 (6 bases). The sequence derives from a man younger than 30 who had mild COVID-19 (a few samples of this study predate the infection). Cell type and time point are not known. The sequenced sample was PBMCs or a T cell subset sorted from them (not recorded which). CDR3 protein: CASSQDMASGGPGNTIYF. In DNA, the CDR3 is TGTGCCAGCAGCCAAGATATGGCTAGCGGGGGGCCCGGAAACACCATATATTTT.